A selection of T cell receptor beta chains follows, all from one sample in a study of PD-1 blockade in classical Hodgkin lymphoma. Using immunoSEQ multiplex PCR, the repertoire was profiled, and TCRdb retains in-frame clones only, with some absent. The sample has about 98,000 clones; just under 95% are singletons. The sample in question was peripheral blood mononuclear cells (PBMCs), obtained at baseline. The receptors here all came from a human donor with classical Hodgkin lymphoma. Each CDR3 is given with its conserved first and last residue. The D gene is left open where the match is weak. Size values are once, few and many counts, or a class for expanded clones, and some rows have none.

v_call: TRBV20-1
d_call: NA
clone_size: NA
j_call: TRBJ2-7
cdr3_aa: CSARHSYEQYF
cdr3_nt: TGCAGTGCTAGACATAGCTACGAGCAGTACTTC

v_call: TRBV29-1
d_call: TRBD1
clone_size: NA
j_call: TRBJ2-2
cdr3_aa: CSVRVQGATGELFF
cdr3_nt: TGCAGCGTTAGGGTACAGGGGGCTACCGGGGAGCTGTTTTTT

v_call: TRBV7-2
d_call: TRBD2
clone_size: NA
j_call: TRBJ2-1
cdr3_aa: CASSLSSGSLHEQFF
cdr3_nt: TGTGCCAGCAGCTTGAGTAGCGGGAGTTTGCATGAGCAGTTCTTC

v_call: TRBV11-2
d_call: NA
clone_size: few
j_call: TRBJ2-5
cdr3_aa: CASSLDRGGGKTQYF
cdr3_nt: TGTGCCAGCAGCTTAGATCGGGGAGGAGGGAAGACCCAGTACTTC

v_call: TRBV7-9
d_call: NA
clone_size: NA
j_call: TRBJ2-4
cdr3_aa: CASSSTGFALAKNIQYF
cdr3_nt: TGTGCCAGCTCTTCGACGGGTTTCGCGTTAGCCAAAAACATTCAGTACTTC

v_call: TRBV4-2
d_call: NA
clone_size: NA
j_call: TRBJ2-7
cdr3_aa: CASSQLRGRGSYEQYF
cdr3_nt: TGTGCCAGCAGCCAACTCCGGGGTCGGGGCTCCTACGAGCAGTACTTC

v_call: TRBV30
d_call: NA
clone_size: NA
j_call: TRBJ2-2
cdr3_aa: CAWSVGGFAGELFF
cdr3_nt: TGTGCCTGGAGTGTTGGAGGTTTTGCCGGGGAGCTGTTTTTT

v_call: TRBV11-1
d_call: TRBD2
clone_size: NA
j_call: TRBJ2-7
cdr3_aa: CASSLEGGLSYEQYF
cdr3_nt: TGTGCCAGCAGCTTAGAGGGAGGGCTCTCCTACGAGCAGTACTTC

v_call: TRBV2
d_call: NA
clone_size: NA
j_call: TRBJ1-3
cdr3_aa: CASRADGISGNTIYF
cdr3_nt: TGTGCCAGCAGAGCGGACGGGATCTCTGGAAACACCATATATTTT

v_call: TRBV30
d_call: NA
clone_size: NA
j_call: TRBJ1-4
cdr3_aa: CAWSWELKEKLFF
cdr3_nt: TGTGCCTGGTCATGGGAGTTGAAAGAAAAACTGTTTTTT

v_call: TRBV11-2
d_call: NA
clone_size: once
j_call: TRBJ2-7
cdr3_aa: CASSRQDGDRSSYEQYF
cdr3_nt: TGTGCCAGCAGCCGACAGGATGGCGATAGGAGCTCCTACGAGCAGTACTTC

v_call: TRBV5-6
d_call: TRBD1
clone_size: NA
j_call: TRBJ1-5
cdr3_aa: CASSSRNLWGTGFDQPQHF
cdr3_nt: TGTGCCAGCAGCTCGAGAAATCTTTGGGGGACAGGGTTCGATCAGCCCCAGCATTTT

v_call: TRBV29-1
d_call: NA
clone_size: NA
j_call: TRBJ2-2
cdr3_aa: CSVEPSGTRGGGELFF
cdr3_nt: TGCAGCGTTGAGCCTTCCGGGACACGGGGTGGCGGGGAGCTGTTTTTT

v_call: TRBV28
d_call: TRBD1
clone_size: few
j_call: TRBJ1-2
cdr3_aa: CASSFDRVYGYTF
cdr3_nt: TGTGCCAGCAGTTTCGACAGGGTCTATGGCTACACCTTC

v_call: TRBV27
d_call: TRBD1
clone_size: NA
j_call: TRBJ1-2
cdr3_aa: CASSFTGQGAFGYTF
cdr3_nt: TGTGCCAGCAGTTTCACGGGACAGGGTGCATTTGGCTACACCTTC

v_call: TRBV15
d_call: NA
clone_size: NA
j_call: TRBJ2-7
cdr3_aa: CATSRDREYEQYF
cdr3_nt: TGTGCCACCAGCAGAGATAGGGAGTACGAGCAGTACTTC

v_call: TRBV21-1
d_call: NA
clone_size: NA
j_call: TRBJ2-1
cdr3_aa: CASSKYVQSSYNEQFF
cdr3_nt: TGTGCCAGCAGCAAATATGTACAGAGCTCCTACAATGAGCAGTTCTTC

v_call: TRBV19
d_call: NA
clone_size: NA
j_call: TRBJ1-4
cdr3_aa: CASSRTRTNEKLFF
cdr3_nt: TGTGCCAGTAGCCGGACAAGAACTAATGAAAAACTGTTTTTT

v_call: TRBV21-1
d_call: NA
clone_size: NA
j_call: TRBJ2-7
cdr3_aa: CASAPGQGFPEQYF
cdr3_nt: TGTGCCAGCGCCCCGGGACAGGGGTTTCCCGAGCAGTACTTC

v_call: TRBV7-9
d_call: NA
clone_size: NA
j_call: TRBJ2-7
cdr3_aa: CASSLHGKQYF
cdr3_nt: TGTGCCAGCAGCTTACACGGCAAGCAGTACTTC

v_call: TRBV4-2
d_call: NA
clone_size: NA
j_call: TRBJ2-3
cdr3_aa: CASSQVADRADTQYF
cdr3_nt: TGTGCCAGCAGCCAAGTGGCCGACCGGGCCGATACGCAGTATTTT

v_call: TRBV4-1
d_call: NA
clone_size: NA
j_call: TRBJ2-5
cdr3_aa: CASSQDPRGTIETQYF
cdr3_nt: TGCGCCAGCAGCCAAGATCCCCGGGGGACGATCGAGACCCAGTACTTC

v_call: TRBV19
d_call: TRBD1
clone_size: NA
j_call: TRBJ2-5
cdr3_aa: CASSSLLQGARETQYF
cdr3_nt: TGTGCCAGTAGTTCCCTATTACAGGGGGCGAGGGAGACCCAGTACTTC

v_call: TRBV2
d_call: NA
clone_size: NA
j_call: TRBJ1-4
cdr3_aa: CASGTSGEGTNEKLFF
cdr3_nt: TGTGCCAGCGGAACTTCAGGGGAGGGAACTAATGAAAAACTGTTTTTT

v_call: TRBV6-1
d_call: NA
clone_size: NA
j_call: TRBJ2-7
cdr3_aa: CASGPRTYEQYF
cdr3_nt: TGTGCCAGTGGCCCACGAACCTACGAGCAGTACTTC

v_call: TRBV4-1
d_call: NA
clone_size: NA
j_call: TRBJ2-5
cdr3_aa: CASSQGGGLGETQYF
cdr3_nt: TGCGCCAGCAGCCAAGGTGGAGGGTTAGGGGAGACCCAGTACTTC

v_call: TRBV27
d_call: NA
clone_size: NA
j_call: TRBJ2-7
cdr3_aa: CASNRQGYSYEQYF
cdr3_nt: TGTGCCAGCAATCGTCAGGGGTACTCCTACGAGCAGTACTTC

v_call: TRBV7-8
d_call: NA
clone_size: once
j_call: TRBJ2-7
cdr3_aa: CASSERREYEQYF
cdr3_nt: TGTGCCAGCAGCGAAAGGCGGGAATACGAGCAGTACTTC

v_call: TRBV28
d_call: TRBD2
clone_size: NA
j_call: TRBJ2-3
cdr3_aa: CASSLRTGGGRNTQYF
cdr3_nt: TGTGCCAGCAGTTTACGGACGGGGGGAGGGAGAAATACGCAGTATTTT

v_call: TRBV5-1
d_call: NA
clone_size: NA
j_call: TRBJ1-4
cdr3_aa: CASSLTGTNEKLFF
cdr3_nt: TGCGCCAGCAGCTTGACAGGAACTAATGAAAAACTGTTTTTT

v_call: TRBV28
d_call: NA
clone_size: NA
j_call: TRBJ2-7
cdr3_aa: CASSLLVARDEQYF
cdr3_nt: TGTGCCAGCAGTTTATTGGTTGCTCGGGACGAGCAGTACTTC

v_call: TRBV10-1
d_call: NA
clone_size: NA
j_call: TRBJ2-1
cdr3_aa: CASSLTGARLNYNEQFF
cdr3_nt: TGCGCCAGCAGTTTGACAGGTGCCCGGCTAAACTACAATGAGCAGTTCTTC

v_call: TRBV7-9
d_call: NA
clone_size: once
j_call: TRBJ1-4
cdr3_aa: CASTQTGSSEKLFF
cdr3_nt: TGTGCCAGCACCCAAACAGGGTCGAGTGAAAAACTGTTTTTT

v_call: TRBV7-2
d_call: NA
clone_size: NA
j_call: TRBJ2-7
cdr3_aa: CASSLYRAYEQYF
cdr3_nt: TGTGCCAGCAGCTTATACAGGGCGTACGAGCAGTACTTC

v_call: TRBV6-5
d_call: NA
clone_size: NA
j_call: TRBJ2-1
cdr3_aa: CASGLGWLPPHNEQFF
cdr3_nt: TGTGCCAGCGGTTTGGGATGGCTCCCCCCCCACAATGAGCAGTTCTTC

v_call: TRBV5-1
d_call: TRBD1
clone_size: NA
j_call: TRBJ1-2
cdr3_aa: CASSPGQGYGYTF
cdr3_nt: TGCGCCAGCAGCCCAGGACAGGGCTATGGCTACACCTTC

v_call: TRBV6-5
d_call: TRBD1
clone_size: NA
j_call: TRBJ1-1
cdr3_aa: CASSSLKADRILEAFF
cdr3_nt: TGTGCCAGCAGTTCACTTAAAGCGGACAGGATACTTGAAGCTTTCTTT

v_call: TRBV9
d_call: NA
clone_size: NA
j_call: TRBJ1-1
cdr3_aa: CASSPRTVGYTEAFF
cdr3_nt: TGTGCCAGCAGCCCCCGAACCGTCGGGTACACTGAAGCTTTCTTT

v_call: TRBV5-1
d_call: NA
clone_size: NA
j_call: TRBJ2-3
cdr3_aa: CASSLDVGDTQYF
cdr3_nt: TGCGCCAGCAGCTTGGACGTGGGAGATACGCAGTATTTT

v_call: TRBV27
d_call: TRBD2
clone_size: NA
j_call: TRBJ2-7
cdr3_aa: CASSLPGLGEQYF
cdr3_nt: TGTGCCAGCAGTTTACCCGGACTAGGCGAGCAGTACTTC

v_call: TRBV21-1
d_call: NA
clone_size: NA
j_call: TRBJ1-5
cdr3_aa: CASSKIGFSNQPQHF
cdr3_nt: TGTGCCAGCAGCAAGATCGGATTTAGCAATCAGCCCCAGCATTTT

v_call: TRBV5-1
d_call: NA
clone_size: few
j_call: TRBJ1-4
cdr3_aa: CASSPGQIATNEKLFF
cdr3_nt: TGCGCCAGCAGCCCAGGACAGATTGCAACTAATGAAAAACTGTTTTTT

v_call: TRBV7-6
d_call: NA
clone_size: NA
j_call: TRBJ2-3
cdr3_aa: CASSLARAPDTQYF
cdr3_nt: TGTGCCAGCAGCTTAGCGAGAGCCCCAGATACGCAGTATTTT

v_call: TRBV5-1
d_call: NA
clone_size: NA
j_call: TRBJ1-2
cdr3_aa: CASSLVGPNYGYTF
cdr3_nt: TGCGCCAGCAGCTTGGTTGGACCTAACTATGGCTACACCTTC

v_call: TRBV18
d_call: NA
clone_size: NA
j_call: TRBJ1-4
cdr3_aa: CASSLGSGEKLFF
cdr3_nt: TGTGCCAGCTCACTGGGTTCCGGTGAAAAACTGTTTTTT

v_call: TRBV18
d_call: NA
clone_size: NA
j_call: TRBJ2-5
cdr3_aa: CASSPRRTETQYF
cdr3_nt: TGTGCCAGCTCACCACGCCGAACGGAGACCCAGTACTTC

v_call: TRBV29-1
d_call: NA
clone_size: NA
j_call: TRBJ2-5
cdr3_aa: CSSEGWSRETQYF
cdr3_nt: TGCAGCTCGGAGGGGTGGAGTAGGGAGACCCAGTACTTC

v_call: TRBV30
d_call: TRBD1
clone_size: NA
j_call: TRBJ1-5
cdr3_aa: CAWRGRDRGNQPQHF
cdr3_nt: TGTGCCTGGAGGGGCCGGGACAGAGGCAATCAGCCCCAGCATTTT

v_call: TRBV28
d_call: TRBD2
clone_size: NA
j_call: TRBJ2-1
cdr3_aa: CASSSRFSGRTYNEQFF
cdr3_nt: TGTGCCAGCAGTTCCCGATTTAGCGGGAGGACCTACAATGAGCAGTTCTTC

v_call: TRBV27
d_call: NA
clone_size: NA
j_call: TRBJ2-2
cdr3_aa: CASSLEGFTGELFF
cdr3_nt: TGTGCCAGCAGTTTAGAGGGGTTTACCGGGGAGCTGTTTTTT

v_call: TRBV9
d_call: NA
clone_size: NA
j_call: TRBJ2-7
cdr3_aa: CASSSRLSLSYEQYF
cdr3_nt: TGTGCCAGCAGCTCCCGACTATCTCTTTCCTACGAGCAGTACTTC

v_call: TRBV11-2
d_call: NA
clone_size: NA
j_call: TRBJ2-7
cdr3_aa: CASSLVGTATYEQYF
cdr3_nt: TGTGCCAGCAGCTTAGTAGGGACGGCTACCTACGAGCAGTACTTC

v_call: TRBV5-6
d_call: TRBD1
clone_size: NA
j_call: TRBJ1-1
cdr3_aa: CASSKGQGMIYTEAFF
cdr3_nt: TGTGCCAGCAGCAAAGGACAGGGGATGATATACACTGAAGCTTTCTTT

v_call: TRBV29-1
d_call: NA
clone_size: NA
j_call: TRBJ1-1
cdr3_aa: CSASLVSEAFF
cdr3_nt: TGCAGCGCCTCTTTGGTTTCAGAAGCTTTCTTT